Presented here are 18 T cell receptor beta chains from one specimen sequenced in a study of cytomegalovirus exposure and HLA in healthy donors. The PCR was carried out with 60 Vbeta primers and 13 Jbeta primers. Sequencing was performed with immunoSEQ multiplex PCR; in TCRdb, only in-frame clones are kept and a portion is missing. The sample holds 100,000 to 150,000 clones, around 78% seen once. The material sequenced was PBMCs. The receptor set was obtained from a man aged 55 to 70 in good health and CMV-seropositive.

This chain connects TRBV5-6 to TRBJ1-4; TRBD1 aligns across 8 bases. This CDR3 is 14 amino acids long. The V gene's germline CDR1 is SGHDT and CDR2 YYEEEE. The V segment lost 2 bases and the J segment 8 bases; nucleotides outside the gene matches: 5. The CDR3 protein is CASSFRGLGEKLFF. CDR3 in DNA: TGTGCCAGCAGCTTCAGGGGGCTCGGGGAAAAACTGTTTTTT.

V is TRBV5-4 and J is TRBJ1-3; D perhaps matches TRBD1 (5 bases). The germline CDR1 and CDR2 sequences are SGHNT and YYREEE (reference sequence). V was pared by 0 bases and J by 4 bases, with 11 bases between. The CDR3 has 15 residues. The CDR3 coding sequence is TGTGCCAGCAGCTTGGGCGGGGCAGGGGGAAACACCATATATTTT. Protein: CASSLGGAGGNTIYF. Full variable domain (rest looked up from reference TRBV5-4 and TRBJ1-3): ETGVTQSPTHLIKTRGQQVTLRCSSQSGHNTVSWYQQALGQGPQFIFQYYREEENGRGNFPPRFSGLQFPNYSSELNVNALELDDSALYLCASSLGGAGGNTIYFGEGSWLTVV.

The chain links TRBV7-9 to TRBJ2-3; TRBD2 aligns across 7 bases. Trimming took 5 bases from V and 2 from J; bases not matched to a gene: 4. This CDR3 is built from 14 residues. Germline V gene sequence: CDR1 SEHNR, CDR2 FQNEAQ (reference sequence). The CDR3 sequence is CASSPGLSTDTQYF. In DNA, the CDR3 is TGTGCCAGCAGCCCGGGACTATCCACAGATACGCAGTATTTT.

This chain links TRBV30 with TRBJ2-5, with TRBD2 matching over 15 bases. The CDR3 spans 19 residues. Germline assignment: CDR1 GTSNPN and CDR2 SVGIG (reference sequence). The junction had 8 bases not matched to a gene; V was cut back by 0 bases and J by 0 bases. CDR3 nucleotide sequence: TGTGCCTGGAGTGTCGGGGGACTAGCGGGGGGCCTGTACCAAGAGACCCAGTACTTC. This gives the protein CAWSVGGLAGGLYQETQYF.

The chain couples TRBV5-1 to TRBJ1-1; TRBD1 is a possible D gene (5 bases). Germline values: CDR1 SGHRS, CDR2 YFSETQ. This CDR3 has 14 residues. V dropped 4 bases and J dropped 1 base, with 11 bases sitting between them. CDR3 amino acids: CASSAQAANTEAFF. For the CDR3, the DNA is TGCGCCAGCAGCGCACAGGCAGCGAACACTGAAGCTTTCTTT.

This clone was counted only a few times. The J gene is TRBJ2-1, the V gene TRBV6-5; D may be TRBD1 (6 bases). The CDR3 length is 11 residues. Trimming took 8 bases from V and 7 from J, leaving 9 bases between them. The germline gives CDR1 MNHEY, CDR2 SVGAGI. The CDR3 DNA reads as TGTGCCAGCCAAAGGGGGAATGAGCAGTTCTTC. Encoded protein: CASQRGNEQFF.

The chain carries TRBV28 and TRBJ2-3; possible D gene TRBD1, 5 bases. The germline V gene encodes CDR1 MDHEN and CDR2 SYDVKM. Trimming stripped 10 bases from V and 6 bases from J, with 17 bases between. The CDR3 length is 13 residues. CDR3 sequence reads: CATDIPDTDTQYF. The CDR3 coding sequence is TGTGCCACCGACATCCCGGACACCGATACGCAGTATTTT.

In this sample, this clone turned up a few times. The rearrangement uses TRBV28 and TRBJ1-5; D is possibly TRBD1 (6 bases). This CDR3 is 12 amino acids long. Germline V CDR1 and CDR2: MDHEN, SYDVKM. The V end was cut by 6 bases, the J end by 9 bases, with 12 bases between. Written as DNA, the CDR3 is TGTGCCAGCAGGGGGGCAACACGGCCCCAGCATTTT. It translates to CASRGATRPQHF.

The CDR3 DNA sequence: TGCGCCAGCAAATTCGGAGTGCAGGGCTCAGAGACCCAGTACTTC. Amino acid sequence: CASKFGVQGSETQYF. The V gene is TRBV5-1, the J gene TRBJ2-5; possibly TRBD1 for D (5 bases). The ends were cut back, 6 bases at V and 4 bases at J, with 19 bases in the middle. This CDR3 is built from 15 residues. The germline CDR1 and CDR2 sequences are SGHRS and YFSETQ.

This clone showed up just once. The V and J genes are TRBV19 and TRBJ1-6, with 10 bases that match TRBD1. Germline assignment: CDR1 LNHDA and CDR2 SQIVND (reference sequence). This CDR3 is 16 amino acids long. Trimming removed 3 bases from V and 9 bases from J; junction bases left unmatched: 8. CDR3 sequence (DNA): TGTGCCAGTAGTATGGCCACGACAGGGGGCATTTCACCCCTCCACTTT. As protein: CASSMATTGGISPLHF.

The rearrangement links TRBV2 to TRBJ1-4; D perhaps matches TRBD1 (5 bases). The germline V gene has CDR1 SNHLY and CDR2 FYNNEI. With 8 bases removed from V and 6 bases from J, the gap between germline ends came to 16 bases. The CDR3 is 14 residues long. The CDR3 sequence is CASSSGRVDEKLFF. Here the CDR3 DNA reads TGTGCCAGCTCCTCCGGCAGGGTTGATGAAAAACTGTTTTTT.

This rearrangement joins TRBV10-3 to TRBJ2-5, with 10 positions matching TRBD2. The V gene end was trimmed by 5 bases and the J gene end by 5 bases; junction bases not matched to a gene: 8. Germline V lookup: CDR1 ENHRY, CDR2 SYGVKD. The CDR3 sequence is 15 residues long. The CDR3 region has the DNA TGTGCCATCAGTACGCCAGCGGGGGGGTCGGAGACCCAGTACTTC. Protein: CAISTPAGGSETQYF.

This chain joins TRBV6-1 and TRBJ2-3, with D hard to call. CDR1 is MNHNS and CDR2 is SASEGT in the germline V gene. Deletions cut 0 bases from V and 4 bases from J, with 8 bases between. CDR3 length: 14 residues. Here the CDR3 DNA reads TGTGCCAGCAGTGAAGCGCTTGGGCCAGATACGCAGTATTTT. This encodes CASSEALGPDTQYF.

As concerns this clone: The sample holds other DNA sequences that translate to the same CDR3. The V gene is TRBV10-1, the J gene TRBJ2-2, with 7 bases aligning to TRBD2. This CDR3 has 13 residues. Germline CDR1 WNHNN, CDR2 SYGVQD (reference sequence). With V trimmed by 4 bases and J by 5 bases, 1 base remained unmatched. The CDR3 DNA is TGCGCCAGCAGTGGCGGGGGAACCGGGGAGCTGTTTTTT. Residues: CASSGGGTGELFF.

This clone was observed a handful of times. The rearrangement uses TRBV9 and TRBJ2-7, with 7 bases aligning to TRBD1. Germline lookup yields CDR1 SGDLS and CDR2 YYNGEE. The CDR3 covers 14 residues. After removal of 4 bases from V and 3 bases from J, the junction contained 7 bases not matched to a gene. CDR3 loop: CASSFRDRFYEQYF. Written as DNA, the CDR3 is TGTGCCAGCAGCTTCCGGGACAGATTCTACGAGCAGTACTTC.

V usage is TRBV5-5 and J usage is TRBJ1-2; 8 bases line up with TRBD1. Losses at the gene ends were 2 bases for V and 3 bases for J; bases not matched to a gene: 6. The CDR3 spans 15 residues. CDR1 and CDR2 from the germline V gene are SGHKS and YYEKEE (reference sequence). CDR3 sequence: CASSLGTGTDYGYTF. CDR3 nucleotide sequence: TGTGCCAGCAGCTTAGGGACAGGCACCGACTATGGCTACACCTTC.

This chain uses TRBV6-1 with TRBJ2-2; D is unclear. Trimming took off 4 bases at V and 4 bases at J, with 10 bases between the two ends. The CDR3 is 14 amino acids. Per the germline V gene, CDR1 is MNHNS and CDR2 is SASEGT. In DNA, the CDR3 is TGTGCCAGCAGTGTACAGTTTCTCACCGGGGAGCTGTTTTTT. It is translated as CASSVQFLTGELFF.

The chain is built from TRBV2 and TRBJ2-5, with D possibly being TRBD1 (5 bases). Germline V gives CDR1 SNHLY, CDR2 FYNNEI. This CDR3 has 13 amino acids. Trimming took 8 bases from V and 10 from J, leaving 20 bases between them. The CDR3 DNA follows: TGTGCCAGCCTGGTTCTAGGGGAAGTTCGCCAGTACTTC. Translation gives CASLVLGEVRQYF.